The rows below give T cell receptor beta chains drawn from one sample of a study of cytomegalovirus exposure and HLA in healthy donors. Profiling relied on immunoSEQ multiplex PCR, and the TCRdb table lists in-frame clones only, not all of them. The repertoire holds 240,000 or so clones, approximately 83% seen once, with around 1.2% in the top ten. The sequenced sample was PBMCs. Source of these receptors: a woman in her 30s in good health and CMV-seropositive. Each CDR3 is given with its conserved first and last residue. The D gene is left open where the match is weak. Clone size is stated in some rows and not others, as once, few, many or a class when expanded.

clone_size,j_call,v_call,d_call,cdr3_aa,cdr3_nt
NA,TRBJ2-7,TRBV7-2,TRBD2,CASSSLGLAESEQYF,TGTGCCAGCAGCTCCTTGGGACTAGCGGAGAGCGAGCAGTACTTC
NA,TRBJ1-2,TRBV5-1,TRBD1,CASRETGDYGYTF,TGCGCCAGCAGGGAGACAGGGGACTATGGCTACACCTTC
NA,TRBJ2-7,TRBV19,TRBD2,CASSMSPAGGWDEQYF,TGTGCCAGTAGTATGTCCCCCGCGGGAGGGTGGGACGAGCAGTACTTC
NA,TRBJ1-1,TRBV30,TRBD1,CAWSVTSTGAAFF,TGTGCCTGGAGTGTTACCTCCACAGGGGCGGCTTTCTTT
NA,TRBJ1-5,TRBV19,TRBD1,CASSTGQTSNQPQHF,TGTGCCAGTAGTACGGGACAGACTAGCAATCAGCCCCAGCATTTT
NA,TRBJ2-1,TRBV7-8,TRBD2,CASSFGLETVEQFF,TGTGCCAGCAGCTTCGGACTAGAGACTGTAGAGCAGTTCTTC
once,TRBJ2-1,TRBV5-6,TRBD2,CASSLALAGVGQFF,TGTGCCAGCAGCTTGGCACTAGCGGGAGTCGGGCAGTTCTTC
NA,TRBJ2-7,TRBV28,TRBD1,CASSPGQYGEQYF,TGTGCCAGCAGTCCGGGACAGTACGGCGAGCAGTACTTC
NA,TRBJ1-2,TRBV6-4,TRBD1,CASSDSTQGVGGYTF,TGTGCCAGCAGTGACTCGACCCAGGGGGTAGGTGGCTACACCTTC
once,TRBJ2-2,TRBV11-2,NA,CASSLELVGAHVGELFF,TGTGCCAGCAGCTTAGAACTAGTGGGGGCCCATGTCGGGGAGCTGTTTTTT
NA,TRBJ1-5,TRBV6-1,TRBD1,CASSETGGNLQPQHF,TGTGCCAGCAGTGAGACAGGGGGGAATCTGCAGCCCCAGCATTTT
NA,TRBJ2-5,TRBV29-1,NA,CSVVSQGETQYF,TGCAGCGTTGTAAGTCAGGGGGAGACCCAGTACTTC
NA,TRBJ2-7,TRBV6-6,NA,CASSTIGQLSYEQYF,TGTGCCAGCAGCACCATAGGACAGCTCTCCTACGAGCAGTACTTC
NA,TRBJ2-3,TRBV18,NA,CASSPTRSDTDTQYF,TGTGCCAGCTCACCAACGAGGTCCGACACAGATACGCAGTATTTT
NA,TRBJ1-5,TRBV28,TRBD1,CASSPTGQVVVQPQHF,TGTGCCAGCAGTCCAACGGGACAGGTTGTGGTTCAGCCCCAGCATTTT
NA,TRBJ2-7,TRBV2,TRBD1,CASRPPRDRLYEQYF,TGTGCCAGCAGACCACCCCGGGACAGACTCTACGAGCAGTACTTC
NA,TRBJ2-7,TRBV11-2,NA,CASSLDSAYEQYF,TGTGCCAGCAGCTTAGACAGCGCCTACGAGCAGTACTTC
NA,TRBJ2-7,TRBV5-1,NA,CASSLGIFPGYEQYF,TGCGCCAGCAGCCTGGGCATTTTTCCGGGTTACGAGCAGTACTTC
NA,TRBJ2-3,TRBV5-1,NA,CASRPGSSTDTQYF,TGCGCCAGCAGACCGGGATCTAGCACAGATACGCAGTATTTT
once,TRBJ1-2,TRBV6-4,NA,CASRGGENPFCYGYTF,TGTGCCAGCAGGGGGGGGGAAAACCCGTTTTGCTATGGCTACACCTTC
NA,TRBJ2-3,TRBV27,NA,CASSLLGAGSSTDTQYF,TGTGCCAGCAGTTTATTAGGGGCGGGATCCAGCACAGATACGCAGTATTTT
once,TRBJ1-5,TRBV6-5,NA,CASSSHRGNQPQHF,TGTGCCAGCAGTTCTCACCGAGGCAATCAGCCCCAGCATTTT
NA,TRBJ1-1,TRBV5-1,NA,CASSLGAGWPNTEAFF,TGCGCCAGCAGCTTGGGGGCAGGGTGGCCAAACACTGAAGCTTTCTTT
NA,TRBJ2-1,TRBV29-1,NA,CSVAKGSYNEQFF,TGCAGCGTGGCGAAGGGGTCCTACAATGAGCAGTTCTTC
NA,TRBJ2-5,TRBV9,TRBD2,CASSVDTGGHETQYF,TGTGCCAGCAGCGTAGATACGGGAGGGCACGAGACCCAGTACTTC
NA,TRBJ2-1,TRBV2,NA,CASSESPWGREMRNEQFF,TGTGCCAGCAGTGAATCACCGTGGGGGCGGGAGATGAGGAATGAGCAGTTCTTC
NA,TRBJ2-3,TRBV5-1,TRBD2,CASGLAGVDTQYF,TGCGCCAGCGGACTAGCGGGAGTCGATACGCAGTATTTT
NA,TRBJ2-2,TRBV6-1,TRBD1,CATAGTGDTGELFF,TGTGCCACCGCCGGGACAGGGGATACCGGGGAGCTGTTTTTT
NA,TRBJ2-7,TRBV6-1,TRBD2,CASSEVSHEGLVSYEQYF,TGTGCCAGCAGTGAAGTCTCGCACGAGGGACTAGTTTCCTACGAGCAGTACTTC
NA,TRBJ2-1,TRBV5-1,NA,CASLAERSSYNEQFF,TGCGCCAGCTTAGCGGAGCGAAGCTCCTACAATGAGCAGTTCTTC
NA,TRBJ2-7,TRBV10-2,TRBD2,CASRSGETYEQYF,TGCGCCAGCAGAAGCGGGGAGACCTACGAGCAGTACTTC
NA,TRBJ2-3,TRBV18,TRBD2,CASSPSASGRSRTDTQYF,TGTGCCAGCTCACCGTCGGCTAGCGGGAGGAGTAGGACAGATACGCAGTATTTT
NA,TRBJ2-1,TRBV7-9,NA,CASSSLAPRYNEQFF,TGTGCCAGCAGTTCACTGGCACCTAGATACAATGAGCAGTTCTTC
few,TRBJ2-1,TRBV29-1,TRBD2,CSVGGAGGSSYNEQFF,TGCAGCGTTGGGGGAGCGGGAGGGAGCTCCTACAATGAGCAGTTCTTC
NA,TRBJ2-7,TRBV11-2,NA,CASSLGLGYEQYF,TGTGCCAGCAGCTTAGGCCTAGGCTACGAGCAGTACTTC
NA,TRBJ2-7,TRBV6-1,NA,CASSEGGRGYEQYF,TGTGCCAGCAGTGAGGGTGGAAGAGGGTACGAGCAGTACTTC
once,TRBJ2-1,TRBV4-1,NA,CASSQEVRVEEQFF,TGCGCCAGCAGCCAAGAGGTACGTGTGGAGGAGCAGTTCTTC
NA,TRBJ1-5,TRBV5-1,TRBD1,CASSAGTGGNQPQHF,TGCGCCAGCAGCGCGGGGACAGGGGGCAATCAGCCCCAGCATTTT
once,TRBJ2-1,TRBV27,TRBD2,CASKSGRASEFF,TGTGCCAGCAAAAGCGGGAGGGCTTCGGAGTTCTTC
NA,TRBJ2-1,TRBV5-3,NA,CARSRDSTYNEQFF,TGTGCCAGAAGCCGGGACTCAACCTACAATGAGCAGTTCTTC
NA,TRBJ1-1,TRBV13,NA,CASSPSWGGLNTEAFF,TGTGCCAGCAGCCCCTCGTGGGGGGGCCTGAACACTGAAGCTTTCTTT
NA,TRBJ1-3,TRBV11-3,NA,CASAKVRGSSGNTIYF,TGTGCCAGCGCGAAGGTCCGCGGAAGCTCTGGAAACACCATATATTTT
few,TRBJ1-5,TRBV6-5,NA,CASRRLLSNQPQHF,TGTGCCAGCAGAAGACTTCTAAGCAATCAGCCCCAGCATTTT
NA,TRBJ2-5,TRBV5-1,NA,CASRAEETQYF,TGCGCCAGCAGGGCAGAAGAGACCCAGTACTTC
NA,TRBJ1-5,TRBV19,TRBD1,CASSATGVRQPQHF,TGTGCCAGTAGTGCGACAGGGGTTCGGCAGCCCCAGCATTTT
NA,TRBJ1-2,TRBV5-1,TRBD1,CASRPGQGEGYTF,TGCGCCAGCAGACCGGGACAGGGGGAGGGCTACACCTTC
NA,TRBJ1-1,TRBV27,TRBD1,CASRVWTGRGTEAFF,TGTGCCAGTCGAGTTTGGACAGGGAGGGGCACTGAAGCTTTCTTT
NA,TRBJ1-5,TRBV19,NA,CASSIVPGAVDQPQHF,TGTGCCAGTAGTATAGTGCCGGGAGCGGTTGATCAGCCCCAGCATTTT
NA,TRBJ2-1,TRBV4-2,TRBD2,CASSQGPSGNTGNEQFF,TGTGCCAGCAGCCAAGGACCAAGCGGGAACACGGGGAATGAGCAGTTCTTC
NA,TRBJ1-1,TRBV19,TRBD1,CASSTWTGAEAFF,TGTGCCAGTAGTACATGGACAGGGGCTGAAGCTTTCTTT
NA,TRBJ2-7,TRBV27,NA,CASSAGVGASEQYF,TGTGCCAGCAGTGCAGGAGTAGGGGCCTCCGAGCAGTACTTC
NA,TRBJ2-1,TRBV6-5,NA,CASSYSQASPQDEQFF,TGTGCCAGCAGTTACTCCCAGGCTAGCCCCCAGGATGAGCAGTTCTTC
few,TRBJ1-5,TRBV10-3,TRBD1,CAIRDREDNQPQHF,TGTGCCATCAGGGACAGGGAGGACAATCAGCCCCAGCATTTT
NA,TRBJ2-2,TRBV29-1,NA,CSVAGGPSSGELFF,TGCAGCGTCGCCGGAGGGCCCTCTTCCGGGGAGCTGTTTTTT
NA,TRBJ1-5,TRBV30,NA,CAWSVSAAGEGPQHF,TGTGCCTGGAGTGTTTCTGCGGCAGGGGAGGGGCCCCAGCATTTT
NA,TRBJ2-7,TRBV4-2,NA,CASSPIISRRALYEQYF,TGTGCCAGCAGCCCTATAATAAGCCGGAGGGCCCTCTACGAGCAGTACTTC
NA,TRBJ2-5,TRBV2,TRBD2,CASSGLGRIQETQYF,TGTGCCAGCAGCGGACTAGGGCGGATACAAGAGACCCAGTACTTC
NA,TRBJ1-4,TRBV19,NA,CASRPNTATNEKLFF,TGTGCCAGTAGGCCCAACACAGCAACTAATGAAAAACTGTTTTTT
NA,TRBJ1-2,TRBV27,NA,CASSEVGQMVYGYTF,TGTGCCAGCAGCGAAGTCGGACAGATGGTCTATGGCTACACCTTC
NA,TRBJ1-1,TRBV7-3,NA,CASSFEMNTEAFF,TGTGCCAGCAGCTTCGAGATGAACACTGAAGCTTTCTTT